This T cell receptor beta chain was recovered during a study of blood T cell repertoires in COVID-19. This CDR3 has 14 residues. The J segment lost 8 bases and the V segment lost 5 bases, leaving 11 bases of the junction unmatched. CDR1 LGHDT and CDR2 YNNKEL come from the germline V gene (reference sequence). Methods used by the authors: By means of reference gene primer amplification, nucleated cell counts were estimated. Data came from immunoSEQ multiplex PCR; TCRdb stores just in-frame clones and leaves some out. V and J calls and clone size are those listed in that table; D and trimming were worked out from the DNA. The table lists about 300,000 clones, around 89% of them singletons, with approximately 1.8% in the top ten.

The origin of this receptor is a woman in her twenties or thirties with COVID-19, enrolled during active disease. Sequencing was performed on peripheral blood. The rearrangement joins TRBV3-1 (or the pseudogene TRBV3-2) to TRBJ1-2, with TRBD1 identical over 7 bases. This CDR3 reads CASSRDSKGLGYTF. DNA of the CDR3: TGTGCCAGCAGCAGGGACAGTAAGGGCTTAGGCTACACCTTC.